The clone carrying this T cell receptor beta chain was picked up many times. As yet, its antigen is unknown. This sample is part of a study of identical twins. General observations from the study: There was an excess of low generation probability in the out-of-frame alpha sequences that twins shared.

This CDR3 contains 13 residues. Germline CDR1 and CDR2: SGHRS and YFSETQ. V was cut by 1 base and J by 9 bases, with 11 bases left in between. Unique molecular identifiers were present on cDNA, and template switching added a universal primer site. Each CDR3 protein gets one entry after TCRdb re-called the 5' RACE reads with MiXCR. The data contain hundreds of thousands of distinct CDR3 sequences, under 8.5% of them seen just once; the ten biggest clones take up roughly 1.6%. This sample was shared with a second study, whose subject was yellow fever vaccine responses in identical twins.

The sequence was collected from a woman aged 18 to 35 in good health. The chain employs TRBV5-1 and TRBJ2-1; D possibly corresponds to TRBD2 (7 bases). Input material: PBMCs. In DNA form, the CDR3 reads TGCGCCAGCAGCTTGAAGGGGGGGGGTGAGCAGTTCTTC. Its translation is CASSLKGGGEQFF.